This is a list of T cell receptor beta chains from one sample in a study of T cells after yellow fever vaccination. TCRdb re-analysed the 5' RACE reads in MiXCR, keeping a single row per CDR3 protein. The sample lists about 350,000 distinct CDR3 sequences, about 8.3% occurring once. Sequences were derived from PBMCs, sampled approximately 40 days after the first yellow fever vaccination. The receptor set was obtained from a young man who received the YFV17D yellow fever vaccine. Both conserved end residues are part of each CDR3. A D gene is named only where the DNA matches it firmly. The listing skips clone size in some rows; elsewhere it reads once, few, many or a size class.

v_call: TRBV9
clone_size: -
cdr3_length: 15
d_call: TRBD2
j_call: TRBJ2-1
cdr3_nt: TGTGCCAGCAGCGTAGATGGGACTAGGGTCGATGAGCAGTTCTTC
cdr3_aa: CASSVDGTRVDEQFF

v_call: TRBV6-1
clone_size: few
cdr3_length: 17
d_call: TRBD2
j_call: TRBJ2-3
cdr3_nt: TGTGCCAGCACCCTCCCAGGGGCGGGGGGATCCACAGATACGCAGTATTTT
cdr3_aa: CASTLPGAGGSTDTQYF

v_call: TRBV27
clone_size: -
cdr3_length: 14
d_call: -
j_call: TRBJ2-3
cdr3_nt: TGTGCCAGCAGAGATAGGGTTAGCACAGATACGCAGTATTTT
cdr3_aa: CASRDRVSTDTQYF

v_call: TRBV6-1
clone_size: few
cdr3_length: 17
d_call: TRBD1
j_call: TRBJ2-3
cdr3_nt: TGTGCCAGCAGTGAAGTCGGACAGGGGGCGGGCACAGATACGCAGTATTTT
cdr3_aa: CASSEVGQGAGTDTQYF

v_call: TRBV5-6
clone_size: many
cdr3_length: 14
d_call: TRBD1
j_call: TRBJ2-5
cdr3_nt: TGTGCCAGCAGCTGGGCGACAGGGCGAGAGACCCAGTACTTC
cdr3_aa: CASSWATGRETQYF

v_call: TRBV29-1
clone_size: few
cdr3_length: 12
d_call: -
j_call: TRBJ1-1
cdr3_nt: TGCAGCGTTGAAGTAATTAGGGAGGGAGCTTTCTTT
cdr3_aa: CSVEVIREGAFF

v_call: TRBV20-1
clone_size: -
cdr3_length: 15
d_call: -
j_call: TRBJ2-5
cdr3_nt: TGCAGTGCTAGAGCGAAGGGAGTGGTGCAAGAGACCCAGTACTTC
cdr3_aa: CSARAKGVVQETQYF

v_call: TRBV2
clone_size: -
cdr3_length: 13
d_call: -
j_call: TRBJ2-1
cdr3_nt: TGTGCCAGCATCAGGGGAGAGTACAATGAGCAGTTCTTC
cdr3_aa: CASIRGEYNEQFF

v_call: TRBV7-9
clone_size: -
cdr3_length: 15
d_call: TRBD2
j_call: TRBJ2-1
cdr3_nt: TGTGCCAGCAGCCGGGGACTAGCGGGGAGGTATGAGCAGTTCTTC
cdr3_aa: CASSRGLAGRYEQFF

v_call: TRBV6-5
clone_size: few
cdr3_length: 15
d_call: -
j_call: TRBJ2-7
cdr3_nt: TGTGCCAGCAGTTCCTCCCGGGTTTTGTCGGGGCGCCAGTACTTC
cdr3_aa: CASSSSRVLSGRQYF

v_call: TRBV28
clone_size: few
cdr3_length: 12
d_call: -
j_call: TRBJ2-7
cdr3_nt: TGTGCCAGCAGACAGGTCTCTTACGAGCAGTACTTC
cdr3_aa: CASRQVSYEQYF

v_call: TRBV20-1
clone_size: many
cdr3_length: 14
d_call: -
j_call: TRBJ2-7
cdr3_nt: TGCAGTGCTAGGGGCGGCGGAGGAACCTACGAGCAGTACTTC
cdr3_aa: CSARGGGGTYEQYF

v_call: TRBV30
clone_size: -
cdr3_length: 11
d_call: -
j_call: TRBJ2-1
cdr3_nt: TGTGCCTGGAGTGTAGGGCTGGAGCAGTTCTTC
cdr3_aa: CAWSVGLEQFF

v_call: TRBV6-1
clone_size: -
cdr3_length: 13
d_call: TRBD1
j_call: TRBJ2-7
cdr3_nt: TGTGCCAGCAGCCAACGACAGGGCCGGGAGCAGTACTTC
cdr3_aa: CASSQRQGREQYF

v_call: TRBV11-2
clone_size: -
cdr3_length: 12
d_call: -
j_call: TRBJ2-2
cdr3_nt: TGTGCCAGCAGCTTAGTTTTCGGGGAGCTGTTTTTT
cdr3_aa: CASSLVFGELFF

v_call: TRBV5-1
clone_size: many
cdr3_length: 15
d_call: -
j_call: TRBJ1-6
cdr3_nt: TGCGCCAGCAGCTTGGAAGGGTCGGCGAATTCACCCCTCCACTTT
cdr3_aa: CASSLEGSANSPLHF

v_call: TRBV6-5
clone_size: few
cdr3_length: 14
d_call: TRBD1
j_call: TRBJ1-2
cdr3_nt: TGTGCCAGCAGTACTGGACAGGGGCCTTATGGCTACACCTTC
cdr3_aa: CASSTGQGPYGYTF

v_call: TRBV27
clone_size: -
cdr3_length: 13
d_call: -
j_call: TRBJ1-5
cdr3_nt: TGTGCCAGCAGTTCCACGGGTAATCAGCCCCAGCATTTT
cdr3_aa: CASSSTGNQPQHF

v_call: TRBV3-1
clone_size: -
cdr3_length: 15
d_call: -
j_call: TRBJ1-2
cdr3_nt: TGTGCCAGCAGCCAAGACGCAGGACCTCCCTATGGCTACACCTTC
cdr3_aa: CASSQDAGPPYGYTF

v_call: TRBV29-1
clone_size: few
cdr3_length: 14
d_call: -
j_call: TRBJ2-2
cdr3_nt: TGCAGCGCCCTCGGTGGGGCGGGCACCGGGGAGCTGTTTTTT
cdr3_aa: CSALGGAGTGELFF